The 20 T cell receptor beta chains below come from one sample, sequenced in a study of T cell responses to AZD1222 COVID-19 vaccine. This table comes from immunoSEQ multiplex PCR, and its TCRdb copy is limited to in-frame clones, with some not included. Here the sample spans 100,000 to 150,000 clones, 85% to 90% being singletons. Sequences were derived from peripheral blood, sampled 28 days after the second AZD1222 dose. These receptors came from an adult who received the AZD1222 COVID-19 vaccine.

The chain carries TRBV7-2 and TRBJ1-6; possible D gene TRBD1, 6 bases. Germline assignment: CDR1 SGHTA and CDR2 FQGNSA. The CDR3 is 15 residues long. The V end was cut by 5 bases, the J end by 10 bases, with 18 bases between. CDR3 bases: TGTGCCAGCAGCGTAGGCGGGGGGCAATACTCACCCCTCCACTTT. Translating it yields CASSVGGGQYSPLHF.

The V gene is TRBV15, the J gene TRBJ1-2; D possibly corresponds to TRBD1 (5 bases). In germline, CDR1 is LNHNV, CDR2 YYDKDF (reference sequence). Deletions cut 3 bases from V and 5 bases from J, with 13 bases between. CDR3 length equals 14 residues. In DNA form, the CDR3 reads TGTGCCACCAGCAGGTCGACAGCTTATTATGGCTACACCTTC. The encoded protein is CATSRSTAYYGYTF.

V and J are TRBV6-2 or TRBV6-3 and TRBJ1-6, with 7 bases matching TRBD1. Per germline, CDR1 MNHEY and CDR2 SVGEGT. The V and J ends lost 6 bases and 5 bases, in that order; junction bases with no gene match: 7. The CDR3 is made up of 15 amino acids. For the CDR3, the DNA is TGTGCCAGCAGCGCCGGACAGGTAGATAATTCACCCCTCCACTTT. Protein product: CASSAGQVDNSPLHF.

The gene calls are TRBV15 and TRBJ1-3; tentatively, D is TRBD1 (5 bases). The CDR3 is 17 amino acids. Trimming left V 1 base short and J 2 bases short, with 15 bases between. The germline V gene encodes CDR1 LNHNV and CDR2 YYDKDF (reference sequence). The CDR3 here is CATSRVELGDPGNTIYF. CDR3 nucleotides: TGTGCCACCAGCAGAGTTGAGTTGGGGGATCCTGGAAACACCATATATTTT.

Comments on this clone: One junction end disagrees with the germline gene, perhaps due to a read error. The chain uses TRBV18 and TRBJ2-2; D could derive from TRBD1 or TRBD2 (5 bases each). Germline-derived CDR1 and CDR2 are KGHSH and LQKENI. CDR3 length: 13 residues. In nucleotides, the CDR3 is TGTGCCAGCTCCCCACAGGAGGCCGGGGAGCTGTTTTTT. Encoded protein: CASSPQEAGELFF.

The chain employs TRBV7-2 and TRBJ1-2; D is perhaps TRBD1 (6 bases). The CDR3 spans 16 residues. Trimming pared 2 bases from V and 4 bases from J, leaving 17 bases between. Germline CDR1 SGHTA, CDR2 FQGNSA. CDR3 bases: TGTGCCAGCAGCTTAAACTCCGGGGGGCAGGGCTATGGCTACACCTTC. This encodes CASSLNSGGQGYGYTF.

The J gene is TRBJ2-5, the V gene TRBV19, with 8 bases aligning to TRBD1. The germline gives CDR1 LNHDA, CDR2 SQIVND (reference sequence). The ends lost 6 bases at V and 4 bases at J; junction bases unmatched: 13. This CDR3 contains 16 residues. CDR3 sequence reads: CASSAILDRGGETQYF. In DNA form, the CDR3 reads TGTGCCAGTAGCGCCATTCTAGACAGGGGTGGAGAGACCCAGTACTTC.

The chain combines TRBV7-2 with TRBJ2-3; the match to TRBD1 covers 9 bases. The CDR3 sequence is 17 residues long. V lost 1 base to trimming and J lost 2 bases; unmatched junction nucleotides: 7. Germline CDR1 and CDR2: SGHTA and FQGNSA. The CDR3 reads CASSLGGTGYSTDTQYF. DNA for the CDR3: TGTGCCAGCAGCTTAGGTGGGACAGGGTATTCCACAGATACGCAGTATTTT.

J is TRBJ2-2 and V is TRBV30; D may be TRBD1 or TRBD2 (7 bases each). The CDR3 sequence is 15 residues long. Trimming shortened V by 1 base and J by 5 bases, and 14 bases separated the two germline ends. CDR1 is GTSNPN, CDR2 SVGIG, per germline (reference sequence). For the CDR3, the DNA is TGTGCCTGGAGTGCTTGGGAGGGACAGACCGGGGAGCTGTTTTTT. Translated: CAWSAWEGQTGELFF.

This chain uses TRBV7-2 with TRBJ1-5; D not certain. The V gene's germline CDR1 is SGHTA and CDR2 FQGNSA. Trimming removed 7 bases at V and 0 bases at J, with 7 bases between. The CDR3 has 13 amino acids. CDR3 DNA sequence: TGTGCCAGCACCCCCTCTAGCAATCAGCCCCAGCATTTT. As protein: CASTPSSNQPQHF.

The gene calls are TRBV18 and TRBJ1-1, with D perhaps matching TRBD1 (5 bases). The germline V gene has CDR1 KGHSH and CDR2 LQKENI. Trimming shortened V by 3 bases and J by 1 base, and 15 bases separated the two germline ends. The CDR3 extends over 16 amino acids. The CDR3 loop is CASSPRDPLSNTEAFF. In nucleotides, the CDR3 is TGTGCCAGCTCACCCCGGGACCCACTGTCGAACACTGAAGCTTTCTTT.

The chain links TRBV7-2 to TRBJ2-1; 10 bases map to TRBD2. Germline CDR1 is SGHTA and CDR2 is FQGNSA. Trimming took 5 bases from V and 9 from J; bases not matched to a gene: 10. CDR3 length: 15 amino acids. The CDR3 here is CASSLTSGAHTEQFF. CDR3 in DNA: TGTGCCAGCAGCCTAACTAGCGGGGCCCACACTGAGCAGTTCTTC.

This clone appeared a single time. V gene TRBV18 combines with J gene TRBJ1-1; D is undetermined. The CDR3 has 17 amino acids. Trimming left V 6 bases short and J 0 bases short, with 20 bases between. Germline lookup yields CDR1 KGHSH and CDR2 LQKENI. CDR3 amino acids: CASSANQAALLNTEAFF. The CDR3 DNA sequence: TGTGCCAGCTCCGCCAACCAGGCGGCCCTTTTGAACACTGAAGCTTTCTTT.

This clone was seen once. The rearrangement uses TRBV7-3 and TRBJ2-2, with D possibly being TRBD2 (5 bases). From germline, CDR1 is SGHTA and CDR2 FQGTGA. V was cut by 4 bases and J by 2 bases, with 11 bases left in between. This CDR3 contains 15 residues. The CDR3 protein is CASSSRGENTGELFF. The CDR3 bases are TGTGCCAGCAGCTCCCGGGGAGAAAACACCGGGGAGCTGTTTTTT.

The rearrangement links TRBV4-3 to TRBJ1-2; a possible D gene is TRBD1 (5 bases). This CDR3 comprises 14 residues. Germline V CDR1 and CDR2: LGHNA, YSLEER. V was trimmed by 3 bases and J by 3 bases, leaving 11 bases between them. CDR3 nucleotide sequence: TGCGCCAGCAGCCACCTGCGGGGGGACTATGGCTACACCTTC. Translated: CASSHLRGDYGYTF.

V and J are TRBV6-2 or TRBV6-3 and TRBJ2-3, with a weak D call TRBD1 (6 bases). Germline CDR1 and CDR2: MNHEY and SVGEGT. The CDR3 length is 15 residues. The V end was cut by 1 base, the J end by 6 bases, with 14 bases between. The CDR3 protein is CASSYFPPTGDTQYF. The CDR3 nucleotides are TGTGCCAGCAGTTACTTCCCACCTACAGGGGATACGCAGTATTTT.

The chain combines TRBV2 with TRBJ2-7; D gene uncertain. Germline CDR1 SNHLY, CDR2 FYNNEI. V was clipped by 6 bases and J by 3 bases, with 15 bases between them. This CDR3 contains 14 residues. CDR3: CASRASTVLYEQYF. The CDR3, as DNA: TGTGCCAGCAGGGCGAGTACTGTACTCTACGAGCAGTACTTC.

The CDR3 coding sequence is TGCGCCAGCACCTGGACTAGCGGGACCTACGAGCAGTACTTC. Its translation is CASTWTSGTYEQYF. The chain combines TRBV5-1 with TRBJ2-7; 12 bases are shared with TRBD2. CDR3 length: 14 residues. Losses at the gene ends were 6 bases for V and 2 bases for J; bases not matched to a gene: 3. CDR1 is SGHRS, CDR2 YFSETQ, per germline.

The chain combines TRBV30 with TRBJ1-5; D gene uncertain. CDR3 length: 15 residues. The V gene lost 0 bases and the J gene lost 3 bases, with 12 bases spanning the gap. Germline V gives CDR1 GTSNPN, CDR2 SVGIG (reference sequence). DNA of the CDR3: TGTGCCTGGAGTGTGGGATCTGGGGACAATCAGCCCCAGCATTTT. Translation gives CAWSVGSGDNQPQHF.

CDR3 nucleotide sequence: TGTGCCAGCAGCCCAGGGGTCGGGGACAGGCGGACTTTCTATGGCTACACCTTC. Residues: CASSPGVGDRRTFYGYTF. V gene TRBV11-2 combines with J gene TRBJ1-2; 8 positions match TRBD1. The length of the CDR3 is 18 residues. The germline V gene has CDR1 SGHAT and CDR2 FQNNGV. V dropped 5 bases and J dropped 4; count of bases not matched to a gene: 18.